These T cell receptor beta chains were read from a single sample in a study of cytomegalovirus exposure and HLA in healthy donors. Libraries were prepared by immunoSEQ multiplex PCR; TCRdb keeps only in-frame clonotypes and omits some of them. The sample includes 200,000 to 250,000 clones, 82% of them seen just once. The specimen sequenced was PBMCs. These receptor sequences come from a woman between 40 and 50 years old in good health and CMV-seronegative. Each CDR3 is given with its conserved first and last residue.

V	CDR3
TRBV7-9	CASSLRGTGGQREGTEQFF
TRBV9	CASREGGGEAFF
TRBV18	CASSLGTGSMNTEAFF
TRBV9	CASSVSPSTHEQYF
TRBV6-1	CASRDRGMAYYGYTF
TRBV29-1	CSVGGGIFTGELFF
TRBV6-5	CASSGQGATGELFF
TRBV10-3	CAISSGQAGYEQYF
TRBV2	CASSEESLLNYGYTF
TRBV6-6	CASSPGAGRSYEQYF
TRBV27	CASSLTSTYEQYF
TRBV30	CAWSRGEGSYEQFF
TRBV5-1	CASSLAPSDYGYTF
TRBV2	CASSDLGGRGETQYF
TRBV5-4	CASSSGGLRANTGELFF
TRBV9	CASSLWDSTDTQYF